These 17 T cell receptor beta chains originate from one sample sequenced in a study of CD8+CD57+ T cells in acquired aplastic anemia. Those patients picked for sequencing had displayed CD8+CD57+ cell expansion on flow cytometry. The template used for profiling TCR beta VDJ and CDR3 was genomic DNA. One entry per CDR3 protein results from TCRdb running MiXCR on the reads. The top ten hold roughly 80% of the sample, which has tens of thousands of distinct CDR3 sequences, 70% seen once. What was sequenced was sorted CD4+, CD8+, or CD8+CD57+ T cells (not recorded which) from PBMCs. The origin of the receptors is a human donor with aplastic anemia.

This clonotype was counted only a few times. The CDR3 loop reads CASMPRGDYEQYF. CDR3 nucleotides: TGTGCCAGCATGCCCAGGGGAGACTACGAGCAGTACTTC. This rearrangement joins TRBV2 to TRBJ2-7; D may be TRBD1 (6 bases). Deletions cut 7 bases from V and 3 bases from J, with 13 bases between. Germline CDR1 and CDR2: SNHLY and FYNNEI. This CDR3 is built from 13 residues. Full variable domain (rest looked up from reference TRBV2 and TRBJ2-7): EPEVTQTPSHQVTQMGQEVILRCVPISNHLYFYWYRQILGQKVEFLVSFYNNEISEKSEIFDDQFSVERPDGSNFTLKIRSTKLEDSAMYFCASMPRGDYEQYFGPGTRLTVT.

This chain uses TRBV19 with TRBJ1-5; a weak D match, TRBD1 (5 bases). This CDR3 comprises 16 residues. Germline values: CDR1 LNHDA, CDR2 SQIVND (reference sequence). V was trimmed by 3 bases and J by 6 bases, leaving 18 bases between them. CDR3 coding DNA: TGTGCCAGTAGTATGGGTCAGGGAGGTGGATTTCAGCCCCAGCATTTT. Its protein is CASSMGQGGGFQPQHF.

The J gene is TRBJ2-7, the V gene TRBV20-1; D is uncertain. Germline CDR1 DFQATT, CDR2 SNEGSKA (reference sequence). V lost 5 bases, J lost 2 bases, and 10 bases lay in between. The CDR3 length is 12 residues. This CDR3 is CSAWVRPYEQYF. The CDR3 nucleotides are TGCAGTGCTTGGGTCAGACCCTACGAGCAGTACTTC.

This chain connects TRBV20-1 to TRBJ1-5, with TRBD1 as a possible D gene (6 bases). The CDR3 consists of 14 residues. Germline V lookup: CDR1 DFQATT, CDR2 SNEGSKA (reference sequence). Trimming cost V 5 bases and J 7 bases, with 18 bases left between them. CDR3 sequence: CSAQTGKHRQPQHF. The CDR3 nucleotides read TGCAGTGCTCAAACAGGGAAACACAGACAGCCCCAGCATTTT.

This clonotype occurred a few times. This chain joins TRBV29-1 and TRBJ2-7; 11 bases agree with TRBD2. The CDR3 runs 12 residues. The trim removed 4 bases at V and 4 bases at J, leaving 0 bases unmatched. Germline V gene sequence: CDR1 SQVTM, CDR2 ANQGSEA. The CDR3 protein is CSVGTSGYEQYF. The CDR3 DNA follows: TGCAGCGTTGGGACTAGCGGGTACGAGCAGTACTTC.

The J gene is TRBJ1-2, the V gene TRBV29-1, with D possibly TRBD1 on 5 matching bases. Germline V lookup: CDR1 SQVTM, CDR2 ANQGSEA. The ends were cut back, 3 bases at V and 7 bases at J, with 9 bases in the middle. The CDR3 totals 11 residues. The CDR3 DNA reads TGCAGCGTTGAGGCAGGGACTGGCTACACCTTC. Protein product: CSVEAGTGYTF.

V and J are TRBV12-3 or TRBV12-4 and TRBJ1-6; D is possibly TRBD1 (6 bases). Trimming removed 6 bases from V and 4 bases from J, with 13 bases in between. The CDR3 contains 15 residues. The CDR3 DNA is TGTGCCAGCAGCCCACAGGGCACTTATAATTCACCCCTCCACTTT. Protein product: CASSPQGTYNSPLHF.

This rearrangement joins TRBV29-1 to TRBJ2-5, with D possibly TRBD1 on 5 matching bases. Trimming took off 2 bases at V and 5 bases at J, with 6 bases between the two ends. The CDR3 runs to 11 residues. Germline V gene sequence: CDR1 SQVTM, CDR2 ANQGSEA. CDR3 DNA sequence: TGCAGCGTTGAAAAGGGGGAGACCCAGTACTTC. Protein sequence: CSVEKGETQYF.

The chain couples TRBV29-1 to TRBJ1-1; D is undetermined. The CDR3 contains 13 residues. Germline V gene data show CDR1 as SQVTM and CDR2 as ANQGSEA. The V end was cut by 2 bases, the J end by 4 bases, with 11 bases between. CDR3 sequence: CSVEYVTGTEAFF. The CDR3 region has the DNA TGCAGCGTTGAATACGTAACGGGCACTGAAGCTTTCTTT.

This clonotype was counted once. V is TRBV19 and J is TRBJ2-7, with D possibly being TRBD2 (6 bases). This CDR3 contains 14 residues. The ends were cut back, 8 bases at V and 5 bases at J, with 19 bases in the middle. CDR1 is LNHDA, CDR2 SQIVND, per germline (reference sequence). The CDR3 bases are TGTGCCAGTTCGGCGGGACGGGGGAAAAACGAGCAGTACTTC. Translation: CASSAGRGKNEQYF.

This clonotype appeared many times. J is TRBJ2-7 and V is TRBV6-5, with TRBD2 as a possible D gene (6 bases). Germline V CDR1 and CDR2: MNHEY, SVGAGI. V lost 3 bases and J 0 bases, leaving 15 bases between the germline ends. The CDR3 has 16 amino acids. The CDR3 loop is CASSYDSGRLSYEQYF. The CDR3 nucleotides read TGTGCCAGCAGTTATGATAGCGGAAGACTCTCCTACGAGCAGTACTTC.

This sequence joins TRBV11-2 and TRBJ2-7; 9 nucleotides line up with TRBD1. Germline values: CDR1 SGHAT, CDR2 FQNNGV. J gave up 12 bases and V 5 bases, and 11 bases lay outside the gene matches. The CDR3 runs to 13 residues. CDR3 nucleotides: TGTGCCAGCAGCCTTCAGTGGGACAGGGTCAGGTACTTC. Residues: CASSLQWDRVRYF.

A few counts support this clonotype. The chain joins TRBV7-3 to TRBJ2-7; no firm D call. The length of the CDR3 is 10 residues. Germline V gene sequence: CDR1 SGHTA, CDR2 FQGTGA. Between the trimmed V and J ends, which lost 5 bases and 4 bases, there was a span of 3 bases. The CDR3 sequence: CASSMYEQYF. The CDR3 region has the DNA TGTGCCAGCAGCATGTACGAGCAGTACTTC.

This clonotype was detected only once. One end of the junction fails to match germline, which may point to a read error. The chain joins TRBV29-1 to TRBJ2-5; D is unresolved. The V gene's germline CDR1 is SQVTM and CDR2 ANQGSEA. This CDR3 has 13 amino acids. For the CDR3, the DNA is TGCGGCGTTGATGGTTACTGGCCTGAGACCCAGTACTTC. Translation: CGVDGYWPETQYF.

The rearrangement joins TRBV7-9 to TRBJ2-7; D is perhaps TRBD2 (6 bases). Per germline, CDR1 SEHNR and CDR2 FQNEAQ (reference sequence). The CDR3 has 15 amino acids. V shed 3 bases and J shed 2 bases, with 14 bases lying between them. As DNA, the CDR3 is TGTGCCAGCAGCTTTAGGGACTGGGATGCCTACGAGCAGTACTTC. As protein: CASSFRDWDAYEQYF. The full variable domain, completed using reference TRBV7-9 and TRBJ2-7, is DTGVSQNPRHKITKRGQNVTFRCDPISEHNRLYWYRQTLGQGPEFLTYFQNEAQLEKSRLLSDRFSAERPKGSFSTLEIQRTEQGDSAMYLCASSFRDWDAYEQYFGPGTRLTVT.

This chain joins TRBV24-1 and TRBJ2-5; tentative D call: TRBD1 (6 bases). CDR3 size: 15 residues. The V end lost 4 bases, the J end lost 5 bases, and 16 bases lay between the germline ends. Germline values: CDR1 KGHDR, CDR2 SFDVKD. The CDR3 DNA reads as TGTGCCACCAGTGACGCCAGGGGATCGGGGGAGACCCAGTACTTC. This sequence encodes CATSDARGSGETQYF.

The chain recombines TRBV19 with TRBJ1-5; D remains unclear. The CDR3 is 12 amino acids. CDR1 is LNHDA, CDR2 SQIVND, per germline (reference sequence). Deletions cut 11 bases from V and 6 bases from J, with 14 bases between. As DNA, the CDR3 is TGTGCCGAAGGAAGGGAGGGTCAGCCCCAGCATTTT. Protein product: CAEGREGQPQHF. Supplemented by reference TRBV19 and TRBJ1-5, the full variable domain reads DGGITQSPKYLFRKEGQNVTLSCEQNLNHDAMYWYRQDPGQGLRLIYYSQIVNDFQKGDIAEGYSVSREKKESFPLTVTSAQKNPTAFYLCAEGREGQPQHFGDGTRLSIL.